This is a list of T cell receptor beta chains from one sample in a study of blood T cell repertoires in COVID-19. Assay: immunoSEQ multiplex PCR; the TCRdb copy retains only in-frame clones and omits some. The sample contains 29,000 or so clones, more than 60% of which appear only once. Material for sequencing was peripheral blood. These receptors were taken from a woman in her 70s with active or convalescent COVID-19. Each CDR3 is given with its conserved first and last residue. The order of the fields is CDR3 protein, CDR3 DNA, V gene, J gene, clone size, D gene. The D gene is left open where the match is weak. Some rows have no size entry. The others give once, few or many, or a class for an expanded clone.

CASSSGTGIAEAFF	TGTGCCAGCAGTTCCGGGACAGGGATAGCCGAAGCTTTCTTT	TRBV27	TRBJ1-1	-	TRBD1
CANRTGANYGYTF	TGTGCCAATAGGACAGGGGCTAACTATGGCTACACCTTC	TRBV6-4	TRBJ1-2	-	TRBD1
CATSREGGLAKNIQYF	TGTGCCACCAGCAGAGAAGGGGGCTTGGCCAAAAACATTCAGTACTTC	TRBV15	TRBJ2-4	-	TRBD1
CASSFGVGNGYTF	TGTGCCAGCAGTTTCGGGGTTGGGAATGGCTACACCTTC	TRBV28	TRBJ1-2	few	-
CASSPDQPQHF	TGTGCCAGCAGTCCCGATCAGCCCCAGCATTTT	TRBV28	TRBJ1-5	-	-
CASSQYRGSGITDTQYF	TGTGCCAGCAGCCAATATCGCGGGAGTGGTATAACAGATACGCAGTATTTT	TRBV14	TRBJ2-3	-	TRBD2
CASSMFRDMGNYGYTF	TGTGCCAGTAGTATGTTCCGGGACATGGGTAACTATGGCTACACCTTC	TRBV19	TRBJ1-2	-	-
CASSSFGGTRHF	TGTGCCAGCAGTTCGTTCGGAGGTACTAGGCATTTT	TRBV6-5	TRBJ1-5	-	-
CASMSRGPTDTQYF	TGTGCCAGTATGAGCAGGGGTCCCACAGATACGCAGTATTTT	TRBV19	TRBJ2-3	-	-
CASSLGLAGAQETQYF	TGCGCCAGCAGCTTGGGGCTAGCGGGAGCCCAAGAGACCCAGTACTTC	TRBV5-1	TRBJ2-5	few	TRBD2
CASSGTVPGYTF	TGTGCCAGTAGTGGGACAGTACCGGGCTACACCTTC	TRBV19	TRBJ1-2	-	TRBD1
CAWSGASGRAKDTQYF	TGTGCCTGGAGTGGGGCTAGCGGGAGGGCCAAAGATACGCAGTATTTT	TRBV30	TRBJ2-3	-	TRBD2
CASSLGQVVHIQYF	TGTGCCAGCAGTCTGGGCCAGGTAGTGCACATTCAGTACTTC	TRBV6-2/TRBV6-3	TRBJ2-4	-	-
CASSPPGGAHQPQHF	TGTGCCAGCTCACCACCGGGGGGGGCCCATCAGCCCCAGCATTTT	TRBV18	TRBJ1-5	-	-
CASSLAGGSSYEQYF	TGTGCCAGCAGCTTAGCGGGGGGGTCCTCCTACGAGCAGTACTTC	TRBV13	TRBJ2-7	-	TRBD2
CASSLGTGGSPLHF	TGTGCCAGCAGCTTAGGGACAGGAGGGTCACCCCTCCACTTT	TRBV7-8	TRBJ1-6	-	TRBD1
CASSPQGGYEKLFF	TGTGCCAGCAGCCCCCAGGGGGGTTATGAAAAACTGTTTTTT	TRBV3-1/TRBV3-2	TRBJ1-4	-	TRBD1
CATTPVDMNTEAFF	TGTGCCACCACCCCCGTAGACATGAACACTGAAGCTTTCTTT	TRBV12-5	TRBJ1-1	few	-